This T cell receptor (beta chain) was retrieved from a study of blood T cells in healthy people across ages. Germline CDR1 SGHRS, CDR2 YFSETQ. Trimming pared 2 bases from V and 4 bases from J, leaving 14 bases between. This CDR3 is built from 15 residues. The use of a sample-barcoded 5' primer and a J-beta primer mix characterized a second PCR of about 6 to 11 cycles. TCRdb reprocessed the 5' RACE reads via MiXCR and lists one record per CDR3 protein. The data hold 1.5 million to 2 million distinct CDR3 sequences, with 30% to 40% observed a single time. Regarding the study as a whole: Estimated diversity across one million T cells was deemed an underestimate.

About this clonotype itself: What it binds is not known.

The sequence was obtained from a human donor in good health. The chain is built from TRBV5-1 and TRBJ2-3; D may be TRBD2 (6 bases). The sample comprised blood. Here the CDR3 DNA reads TGCGCCAGCAGCTTCCGTCAGCGGGTCTCAGATACGCAGTATTTT. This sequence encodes CASSFRQRVSDTQYF.